The clone carrying this T cell receptor beta chain was picked up a small number of times. The data originate from a study of blood T cells in healthy people across ages. This CDR3 is built from 14 residues. CDR1 is MNHNS and CDR2 is SASEGT in the germline V gene. Trimming left V 4 bases short and J 4 bases short, with 13 bases between. A second PCR, run for about 7 to 11 cycles, used a sample-barcoded 5' primer plus a J-beta primer mix. All samples yielded 2.5 million or more CDR3-containing paired-end reads. TCRdb recomputed calls from the 5' RACE reads with MiXCR, one row per CDR3 protein. The sample includes about 1.6 million distinct CDR3 sequences, roughly 32% of them seen just once.

This receptor was obtained from a woman in her twenties or thirties in good health. The sample consisted of blood. This chain links TRBV6-1 with TRBJ1-2, with D uncertain. DNA of the CDR3: TGTGCCAGCAGTGGATCTGAGAATGGCTATGGCTACACCTTC. Translation: CASSGSENGYGYTF.